A selection of T cell receptor beta chains follows, all from one sample in a study of cytomegalovirus exposure and HLA in healthy donors. Profiling relied on immunoSEQ multiplex PCR, and the TCRdb table lists in-frame clones only, not all of them. The sample includes about 75,000 clones, more than 65% of them seen just once. The sequenced sample was PBMCs. These receptors were taken from a man aged 70 or older in good health and CMV-seropositive. The conserved cysteine and the conserved F or W are not part of the CDR3 here.

J: TRBJ2-1
V: TRBV29-1
CDR3: SVSQGAHNEQF

J: TRBJ2-7
V: TRBV6-1
CDR3: ASSKEGYYEQY

J: TRBJ1-3
V: TRBV11-3
CDR3: ASSQGTGNGNTIY

J: TRBJ1-2
V: TRBV5-4
CDR3: ASRRADKGASGYT

J: TRBJ1-2
V: TRBV28
CDR3: ASSLTGAYGYT

J: TRBJ2-7
V: TRBV7-9
CDR3: ASSKDIPYEQY

J: TRBJ2-1
V: TRBV7-6
CDR3: ASSLRQGDEQF

J: TRBJ2-3
V: TRBV9
CDR3: ASSKAGGTDTQY

J: TRBJ1-5
V: TRBV2
CDR3: ASSASSNQPQH

J: TRBJ2-5
V: TRBV4-3
CDR3: ASSQDWAGQETQY

J: TRBJ1-5
V: TRBV27
CDR3: ASSLGRGHNQPQH

J: TRBJ2-5
V: TRBV5-6
CDR3: ASSLDAAGRVATQY

J: TRBJ2-5
V: TRBV18
CDR3: ASSRDSLETQY

J: TRBJ2-3
V: TRBV6-5
CDR3: ASSTSGGALDTQY

J: TRBJ1-2
V: TRBV28
CDR3: ASSLGLVQGYYGYT

J: TRBJ1-2
V: TRBV28
CDR3: ASSGGQNYGYT

J: TRBJ2-4
V: TRBV7-9
CDR3: ASSLSWRGGETKNIQY

J: TRBJ2-7
V: TRBV5-1
CDR3: ASSLNSGSLYEQY

J: TRBJ1-2
V: TRBV5-1
CDR3: ASSLAGRRNGYT

J: TRBJ2-2
V: TRBV7-9
CDR3: ASSLRQGVLGELF

J: TRBJ1-5
V: TRBV5-6
CDR3: ASSSGGYQPQH

J: TRBJ2-3
V: TRBV9
CDR3: ASSVRPSGDTQY

J: TRBJ2-7
V: TRBV4-3
CDR3: ASSQDAGGTPYEQY

J: TRBJ1-2
V: TRBV16
CDR3: ASSQSTAGVGYT

J: TRBJ2-1
V: TRBV2
CDR3: ASSDRGRGGEQF

J: TRBJ1-5
V: TRBV6-5
CDR3: ASRGTGGNNQPQH

J: TRBJ1-1
V: TRBV28
CDR3: ASLPPDRVLMNTEAF

J: TRBJ2-2
V: TRBV21-1
CDR3: ASSKAVGVAANTGELF

J: TRBJ2-3
V: TRBV28
CDR3: ASSPPGLADRRNTQY

J: TRBJ2-5
V: TRBV6-5
CDR3: ASSYSYSQETQY

J: TRBJ1-4
V: TRBV9
CDR3: ASSGRTGTNEKLF

J: TRBJ2-2
V: TRBV10-1
CDR3: ASSPGLAGGPNTGELF

J: TRBJ1-1
V: TRBV10-2
CDR3: ASSPGMNTEAF

J: TRBJ1-2
V: TRBV5-1
CDR3: ASSSQGDYGYT

J: TRBJ2-7
V: TRBV11-2
CDR3: ASSFQGGSYEQY

J: TRBJ2-1
V: TRBV10-2
CDR3: ASRVAGPFSNEQF

J: TRBJ2-5
V: TRBV5-1
CDR3: ASSPGTVQETQY

J: TRBJ2-7
V: TRBV11-2
CDR3: ATAGPGYEQY

J: TRBJ1-1
V: TRBV18
CDR3: ASSPTGTGENTEAF

J: TRBJ2-2
V: TRBV5-4
CDR3: ASSPQQGNTGELF

J: TRBJ2-7
V: TRBV5-4
CDR3: ASSLDRVGFKEQY

J: TRBJ1-6
V: TRBV5-1
CDR3: ASSLGFLRERGSPLH

J: TRBJ1-2
V: TRBV18
CDR3: ASSPGTGGLNYGYT

J: TRBJ1-5
V: TRBV10-1
CDR3: ASSLGTGKDQPQH

J: TRBJ1-4
V: TRBV11-2
CDR3: ASSLAGQGEKLF